This passage covers 2 T cell receptor beta chains from one sample sequenced in a study of cytomegalovirus exposure and HLA in healthy donors. This PCR relied on a set of 60 Vbeta primers and 13 Jbeta primers. Using immunoSEQ multiplex PCR, the repertoire was profiled, and TCRdb retains in-frame clones only, with some absent. The table lists some 98,000 clones, around a tenth of them singletons. Input material: PBMCs. These TCRs come from a man between 45 and 60 years old in good health and CMV-seropositive.

This clone came up a few times. The chain employs TRBV2 and TRBJ2-5; 7 bases align to TRBD2. This CDR3 contains 16 residues. CDR1 is SNHLY, CDR2 FYNNEI, per germline. The V and J ends lost 8 bases and 4 bases, in that order; junction bases with no gene match: 16. The CDR3 DNA reads as TGTGCCAGCTCTCCTCTCCCGGCGGGAGTTCCAGAGACCCAGTACTTC. Translating gives CASSPLPAGVPETQYF.

The chain is built from TRBV6-6 and TRBJ2-2, with TRBD2 matching over 9 bases. Germline CDR1 is MNHNY and CDR2 is SVGAGI (reference sequence). The ends lost 1 base at V and 5 bases at J; junction bases unmatched: 2. The CDR3 runs 15 residues. CDR3: CASSYYAGGTGELFF. Written as DNA, the CDR3 is TGTGCCAGCAGTTACTATGCGGGAGGGACCGGGGAGCTGTTTTTT.